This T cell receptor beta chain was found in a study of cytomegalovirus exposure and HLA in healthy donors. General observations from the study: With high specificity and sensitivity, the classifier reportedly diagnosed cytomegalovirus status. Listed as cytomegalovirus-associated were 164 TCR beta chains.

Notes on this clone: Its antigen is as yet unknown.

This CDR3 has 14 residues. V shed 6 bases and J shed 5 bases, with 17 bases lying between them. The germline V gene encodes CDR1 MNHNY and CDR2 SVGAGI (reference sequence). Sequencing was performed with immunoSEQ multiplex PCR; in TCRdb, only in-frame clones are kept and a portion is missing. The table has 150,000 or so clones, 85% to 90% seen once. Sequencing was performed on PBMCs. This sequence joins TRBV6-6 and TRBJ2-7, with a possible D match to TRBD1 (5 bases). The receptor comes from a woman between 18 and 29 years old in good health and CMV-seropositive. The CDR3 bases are TGTGCCAGCAGACCACAGGTCGGCTTCAACGAGCAGTACTTC. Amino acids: CASRPQVGFNEQYF.